The T cell receptor (beta chain) described here comes from a study of molecular identifiers for immune sequencing clone quantification. Each CDR3 protein is one row after TCRdb ran MiXCR on the PCR reads. The table lists 600,000 to 650,000 distinct CDR3 sequences, just under 20% of them singletons. A few counts support this clonotype. The germline CDR1 and CDR2 sequences are LGHNA and YSLEER. This CDR3 is built from 17 residues. Trimming removed 0 bases from V and 2 bases from J, with 14 bases in between. The receptor comes from a human donor in good health. Some libraries in this study had Jurkat cell RNA spiked in. The V call is TRBV4-3, the J call TRBJ2-1, with TRBD2 as a possible D gene (7 bases). Material for sequencing was naive CD8+ T cells from blood, with Jurkat cell RNA spiked in. Subset: FACS-sorted CD8+CD4-CCR7+CD45RA+ naive T cells. The CDR3 region has the DNA TGCGCCAGCAGCCAAGATGGGGCGGGGGCCGCCTACAATGAGCAGTTCTTC. As protein: CASSQDGAGAAYNEQFF.